These 25 T cell receptor beta chains originate from one sample sequenced in a study of shared clonotypes between healthy human individuals (dated by TCRdb to about 2020). Library preparation was by the immunoSEQ multiplex PCR assay. TCRdb took over this immuneACCESS table, retaining in-frame rearrangements with V and J assigned. Such tables are incomplete; in checked studies, under half of the missing clones stem from an unresolved V gene, and the remainder is unexplained. The sample profile shows 1.5 million to 2.5 million clones; approximately 95% of them were found once. The ten largest clones add up to more than 0.95% of the sample. CD8 naive samples were CD45RO-negative cells positively selected for CCR7, giving a CD45RA+CCR7+ population that excluded TemRA cells. The sequencing sample was made of naive CD8+ T cells sorted from blood. Reading the label with the study, this specimen's cell subset or site is: CD45RA+CCR7+. These receptors all come from a young man in good health.

The chain uses TRBV5-4 and TRBJ2-3, with D maybe TRBD1 (6 bases). V was cut by 4 bases and J by 3 bases, with 21 bases left in between. Germline V lookup: CDR1 SGHNT, CDR2 YYREEE (reference sequence). This CDR3 spans 17 amino acids. CDR3 DNA: TGTGCCAGCAGCGAGATGGCCTCGGGACAAATTACAGATACGCAGTATTTT. This codes for CASSEMASGQITDTQYF.

The rearrangement joins TRBV5-5 to TRBJ2-3; D possibly uses TRBD1 or TRBD2 (7 bases each). Trimming pared 0 bases from V and 10 bases from J, leaving 15 bases between. The CDR3 is 14 residues long. The germline CDR1 and CDR2 sequences are SGHKS and YYEKEE (reference sequence). The CDR3 sequence is CASSLAGGASPQYF. The CDR3 DNA is TGTGCCAGCAGCTTGGCAGGGGGGGCGTCCCCGCAGTATTTT.

This sequence joins TRBV4-1 and TRBJ1-1; D might be TRBD1 (6 bases). From germline, CDR1 is MGHRA and CDR2 YSYEKL. This CDR3 contains 16 residues. V was pared by 1 base and J by 4 bases, with 16 bases between. CDR3 DNA: TGCGCCAGCAGCCAAGTTCCCCCGGGGGCGATCACTGAAGCTTTCTTT. Translating it yields CASSQVPPGAITEAFF.

The chain links TRBV19 to TRBJ2-7; the match to TRBD2 covers 8 bases. This CDR3 is 14 amino acids long. The V gene end was trimmed by 0 bases and the J gene end by 3 bases; junction bases not matched to a gene: 1. CDR1 and CDR2 (germline): LNHDA, SQIVND (reference sequence). The CDR3 DNA reads TGTGCCAGTAGTATAGAAAGCGGGAGCTACGAGCAGTACTTC. Its protein product is CASSIESGSYEQYF. Full variable domain (outside the CDR3, taken from reference TRBV19 and TRBJ2-7): DGGITQSPKYLFRKEGQNVTLSCEQNLNHDAMYWYRQDPGQGLRLIYYSQIVNDFQKGDIAEGYSVSREKKESFPLTVTSAQKNPTAFYLCASSIESGSYEQYFGPGTRLTVT.

The CDR3 DNA follows: TGCGCCAGCAGCCAAGACTCCAGGGGTGAGCAGTACTTC. Amino acids: CASSQDSRGEQYF. The rearrangement joins TRBV4-3 to TRBJ2-7; D might be TRBD1 (6 bases). CDR3 size: 13 residues. Trimming cost V 0 bases and J 7 bases, with 10 bases left between them. The germline gives CDR1 LGHNA, CDR2 YSLEER.

CDR3 bases: TGTGCCAGCAGTCGGGACACCGACTATGGCTACACCTTC. Its translation is CASSRDTDYGYTF. The V gene is TRBV7-9, the J gene TRBJ1-2; D may be TRBD1 (6 bases). The V gene lost 6 bases and the J gene lost 3 bases, with 11 bases spanning the gap. The CDR3 loop spans 13 amino acids. CDR1 is SEHNR, CDR2 FQNEAQ, per germline (reference sequence).

V is TRBV7-9 and J is TRBJ1-1; a weak D match, TRBD1 (6 bases). V lost 4 bases and J lost 8, with 11 bases in between. This CDR3 has 12 residues. CDR1 is SEHNR, CDR2 FQNEAQ, per germline (reference sequence). The CDR3 bases are TGTGCCAGCAGCTCCCCGGGGGCAGAAGCTTTCTTT. Translation: CASSSPGAEAFF.

This sequence joins TRBV13 and TRBJ2-1, with 8 bases aligning to TRBD2. Unmatched junction bases numbered 5, after V lost 5 bases and J lost 5 bases. Germline V gene sequence: CDR1 PRHDT, CDR2 FYEKMQ (reference sequence). This CDR3 has 14 amino acids. The CDR3 nucleotides are TGTGCCAGCAGCCCAGCAGCGGGGGACAATGAGCAGTTCTTC. Translation: CASSPAAGDNEQFF.

This chain connects TRBV2 to TRBJ2-7, with TRBD2 identical over 7 bases. The CDR3 has 16 residues. The germline V gene has CDR1 SNHLY and CDR2 FYNNEI. Trimming at V came to 0 bases and at J to 2 bases, leaving 7 bases not matched to a gene. The CDR3 sequence: CASSEARREITYEQYF. CDR3 DNA sequence: TGTGCCAGCAGTGAAGCGCGGCGGGAGATCACCTACGAGCAGTACTTC.

V is TRBV9 and J is TRBJ2-1; 7 bases match TRBD2. The V segment lost 3 bases and the J segment 9 bases; nucleotides outside the gene matches: 6. The CDR3 totals 13 residues. Germline CDR1 reads SGDLS; CDR2 reads YYNGEE. The CDR3 loop reads CASSGLAAGEQFF. CDR3 DNA: TGTGCCAGCAGCGGACTAGCTGCGGGTGAGCAGTTCTTC.

The chain employs TRBV18 and TRBJ1-2; 8 nucleotides line up with TRBD1. The germline V gene encodes CDR1 KGHSH and CDR2 LQKENI. The CDR3 consists of 20 residues. With 6 bases clipped from V and 2 bases from J, the junction kept 23 bases outside the gene matches. The CDR3 loop is CASSLVRIRNSGQANYGYTF. CDR3 in DNA: TGTGCCAGCTCTCTGGTTCGTATAAGAAACTCGGGACAGGCAAACTATGGCTACACCTTC.

The chain employs TRBV9 and TRBJ1-2; D might be TRBD1 (6 bases). V lost 3 bases and J 6 bases, leaving 15 bases between the germline ends. There are 14 residues in the CDR3. From germline, CDR1 is SGDLS and CDR2 YYNGEE. CDR3 DNA sequence: TGTGCCAGCAGCGCCCAACAGGGAGTTAATGGCTACACCTTC. Translating gives CASSAQQGVNGYTF.

The gene calls are TRBV7-2 and TRBJ1-5; D is perhaps TRBD1 (5 bases). This CDR3 is 15 amino acids long. Trimming took 2 bases from V and 4 from J, leaving 12 bases between them. The germline CDR1 and CDR2 sequences are SGHTA and FQGNSA. The CDR3 DNA reads TGTGCCAGCAGCTTAACTTCGGGGCTAAATCAGCCCCAGCATTTT. This sequence encodes CASSLTSGLNQPQHF.

This chain links TRBV5-1 with TRBJ1-2; 7 bases are a match to TRBD1. This CDR3 contains 15 residues. V gave up 2 bases and J gave up 4 bases; unmatched junction bases: 8. In germline, CDR1 is SGHRS, CDR2 YFSETQ. CDR3: CASSLETGLAYGYTF. CDR3 bases: TGCGCCAGCAGCTTAGAGACAGGGCTTGCCTATGGCTACACCTTC.

J is TRBJ2-3 and V is TRBV11-3; D is ambiguous. The length of the CDR3 is 16 residues. CDR1 and CDR2 from the germline V gene are SGHNT and YENEEA. The germline V and J ends were trimmed by 3 bases and 2 bases, with 15 bases remaining between them. CDR3 loop: CASSFSSASYTDTQYF. The CDR3 DNA follows: TGTGCCAGCAGCTTTTCCAGCGCAAGTTACACAGATACGCAGTATTTT. Using reference TRBV11-3 and TRBJ2-3 for the parts outside the CDR3, the full variable domain is EAGVVQSPRYKIIEKKQPVAFWCNPISGHNTLYWYLQNLGQGPELLIRYENEEAVDDSQLPKDRFSAERLKGVDSTLKIQPAELGDSAVYLCASSFSSASYTDTQYFGPGTRLTVL.

Details on this clone: Other nucleotide sequences in the sample specify the same CDR3. V is TRBV27 and J is TRBJ2-7; TRBD1 aligns across 7 bases. The CDR3 runs to 14 residues. CDR1 is MNHEY, CDR2 SMNVEV, per germline (reference sequence). J was trimmed by 0 bases and V by 6 bases; bases with no gene match: 5. CDR3 loop: CASSLTGPSYEQYF. The CDR3 coding sequence is TGTGCCAGCAGCCTGACAGGGCCCTCCTACGAGCAGTACTTC.

This clone was recorded once. In DNA form, the CDR3 reads TGTGCCAGAAGCTTCCCCTGGGCCTTATGGGTTGATGAGCAGTTCTTC. Protein product: CARSFPWALWVDEQFF. The J gene is TRBJ2-1, the V gene TRBV5-3; D remains ambiguous. TRBV5-3 carries the ORF label, with uncertain function. This CDR3 has 16 amino acids. Trimming took 2 bases from V and 8 from J, leaving 20 bases between them.

V is TRBV10-1 and J is TRBJ2-1; the D is unclear. In germline, CDR1 is WNHNN, CDR2 SYGVQD (reference sequence). With 0 bases removed from V and 3 bases from J, the gap between germline ends came to 6 bases. The CDR3 is 14 amino acids. CDR3 amino acids: CASSESINYNEQFF. For the CDR3, the DNA is TGCGCCAGCAGTGAGTCAATCAACTACAATGAGCAGTTCTTC.

The chain employs TRBV7-2 and TRBJ2-7; weak D call: TRBD2 (6 bases). V lost 6 bases and J 4 bases, leaving 22 bases between the germline ends. The germline V gene encodes CDR1 SGHTA and CDR2 FQGNSA. There are 16 residues in the CDR3. CDR3 residues: CASRGTSMGLAYEQYF. CDR3 DNA sequence: TGTGCCAGCAGGGGCACTAGCATGGGGCTTGCGTACGAGCAGTACTTC.

The chain has TRBV6-4 and TRBJ1-1; 8 bases fit TRBD1. Trimming at V came to 8 bases and at J to 3 bases, leaving 5 bases not matched to a gene. The germline CDR1 and CDR2 sequences are MRHNA and SNTAGT. The CDR3 consists of 13 residues. CDR3 region: CASPGQGDTEAFF. The CDR3 DNA is TGTGCCAGCCCCGGACAGGGTGACACTGAAGCTTTCTTT.

V gene TRBV5-8 combines with J gene TRBJ2-7; D is ambiguous. The germline V gene has CDR1 SGHTS and CDR2 YDEGEE. Trimming pared 4 bases from V and 2 bases from J, leaving 7 bases between. CDR3 length equals 12 residues. The CDR3, as DNA: TGTGCCAGCAGCGCGAGTACCTACGAGCAGTACTTC. Protein: CASSASTYEQYF.

The chain combines TRBV2 with TRBJ2-2, with 9 nucleotides matching TRBD2. This CDR3 has 13 amino acids. With V trimmed by 9 bases and J by 6 bases, 5 bases remained unmatched. Germline-derived CDR1 and CDR2 are SNHLY and FYNNEI. This CDR3 reads CASGTSPPGELFF. The CDR3 DNA sequence: TGTGCCAGTGGGACTAGCCCCCCCGGGGAGCTGTTTTTT.

The chain joins TRBV27 to TRBJ2-3, with a tentative D call TRBD2 (7 bases). Germline-derived CDR1 and CDR2 are MNHEY and SMNVEV (reference sequence). The CDR3 is made up of 16 amino acids. Between the trimmed V and J ends, which lost 5 bases and 3 bases, there was a span of 18 bases. The DNA for the CDR3 is TGTGCCAGCAGTCCACTTGGGGGGGGCCGGACAGATACGCAGTATTTT. Translated, it gives CASSPLGGGRTDTQYF.

The chain joins TRBV30 to TRBJ2-1; TRBD1 agrees at 7 bases. V lost 2 bases and J lost 2; bases outside the gene matches: 6. The CDR3 extends over 15 amino acids. Germline CDR1 GTSNPN, CDR2 SVGIG (reference sequence). The CDR3 loop is CAWSLGTAPYNEQFF. The CDR3 DNA sequence: TGTGCCTGGAGTCTCGGGACAGCGCCCTACAATGAGCAGTTCTTC.

The chain couples TRBV5-6 to TRBJ2-7; D unresolved. From germline, CDR1 is SGHDT and CDR2 YYEEEE. Trimming left V 4 bases short and J 2 bases short, with 7 bases between. The CDR3 runs 12 residues. The CDR3 DNA follows: TGTGCCAGCAGCACGCCCCCCTACGAGCAGTACTTC. Protein product: CASSTPPYEQYF. Looking up the rest from reference TRBV5-6 and TRBJ2-7 gives the full variable domain: DAGVTQSPTHLIKTRGQQVTLRCSPKSGHDTVSWYQQALGQGPQFIFQYYEEEERQRGNFPDRFSGHQFPNYSSELNVNALLLGDSALYLCASSTPPYEQYFGPGTRLTVT.